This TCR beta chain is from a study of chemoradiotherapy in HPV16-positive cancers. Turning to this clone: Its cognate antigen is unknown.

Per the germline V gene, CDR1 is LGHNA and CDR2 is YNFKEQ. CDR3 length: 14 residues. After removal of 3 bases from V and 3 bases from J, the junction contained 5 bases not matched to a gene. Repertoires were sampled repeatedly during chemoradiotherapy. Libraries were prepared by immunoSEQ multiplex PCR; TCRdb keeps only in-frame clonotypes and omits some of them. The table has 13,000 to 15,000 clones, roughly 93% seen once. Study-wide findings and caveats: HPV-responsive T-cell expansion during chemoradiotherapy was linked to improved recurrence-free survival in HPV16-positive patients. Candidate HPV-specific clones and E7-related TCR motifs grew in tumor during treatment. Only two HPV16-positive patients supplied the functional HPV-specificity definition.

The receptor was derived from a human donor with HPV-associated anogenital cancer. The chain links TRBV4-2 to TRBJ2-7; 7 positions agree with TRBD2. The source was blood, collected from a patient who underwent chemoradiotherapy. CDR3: CASSQAGRRYEQYF. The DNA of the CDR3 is TGTGCCAGCAGCCAGGCCGGGAGGCGCTACGAGCAGTACTTC.